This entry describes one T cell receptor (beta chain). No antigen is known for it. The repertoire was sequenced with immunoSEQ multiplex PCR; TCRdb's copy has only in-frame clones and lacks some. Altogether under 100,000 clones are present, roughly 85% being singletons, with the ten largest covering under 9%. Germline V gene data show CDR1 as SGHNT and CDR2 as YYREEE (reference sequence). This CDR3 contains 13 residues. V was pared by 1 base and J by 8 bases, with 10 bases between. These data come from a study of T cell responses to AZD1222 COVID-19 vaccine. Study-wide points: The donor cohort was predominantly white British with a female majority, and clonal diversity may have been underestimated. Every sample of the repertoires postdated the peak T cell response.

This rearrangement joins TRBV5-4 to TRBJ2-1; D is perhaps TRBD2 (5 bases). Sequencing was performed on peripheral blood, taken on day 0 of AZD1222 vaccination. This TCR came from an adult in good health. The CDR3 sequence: CASSLPLADEQFF. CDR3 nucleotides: TGTGCCAGCAGCTTGCCGCTAGCTGATGAGCAGTTCTTC.